The T cell receptor beta chain described here comes from a study of T-cell memory formation after mild COVID-19. Study outcomes and limitations: Memory sampled before infection contained some responding clones, suggesting cross-reactive memory joined. Contracting CD4+ clones lay largely in CM and EM, with CD8+ ones residing in EMRA.

CDR3 size: 13 residues. Germline CDR1 is KGHSH and CDR2 is LQKENI. Trimming took 8 bases from V and 3 from J, leaving 13 bases between them. A note on this clonotype: Its antigen is not known.

Using constant-segment primers, 5'RACE produced TCR alpha and TCR beta cDNA libraries carrying sample barcodes and UMIs. MiXCR, run by TCRdb on the 5' RACE reads, gives a single entry per CDR3 protein. The data hold around 320,000 distinct CDR3 sequences, with 25% to 30% observed a single time. This TCR was recovered from an adult woman who had mild COVID-19 (a few samples of this study predate the infection). Cell type and time point are not known. The chain combines TRBV18 with TRBJ1-1; no definite D call. Sequencing was done on a sample of PBMCs or a T cell subset sorted from them (not recorded which). The CDR3, as DNA: TGTGCCAGCGGGCTTTACCAGGACACTGAAGCTTTCTTT. Its translation is CASGLYQDTEAFF.